The sequence of this T cell receptor beta chain was determined in a study of metastatic and nonmetastatic thyroid tumors. The entire patient cohort was treatment-naive prior to thyroid surgery. TCRdb redid the clone calls on the PCR reads using MiXCR. Here the sample spans 30,000 to 40,000 clones, roughly 36% being singletons. The CDR3 length is 14 residues. V was pared by 4 bases and J by 1 base, with 10 bases between. Looked up from germline, CDR1 is SGHRS and CDR2 is YFSETQ. The sample taken for sequencing was tumor tissue. V usage is TRBV5-1 and J usage is TRBJ2-3; D gene ambiguous. The TCR sequence derives from a female donor with papillary thyroid cancer or a benign thyroid nodule (not recorded which). Some clones in this sample may be carry-over from other donors' samples. CDR3 in DNA: TGCGCCAGCAGCCCATTCGCGGGCACAGATACGCAGTATTTT. It is translated as CASSPFAGTDTQYF. Full variable domain (missing parts from reference TRBV5-1 and TRBJ2-3): KAGVTQTPRYLIKTRGQQVTLSCSPISGHRSVSWYQQTPGQGLQFLFEYFSETQRNKGNFPGRFSGRQFSNSRSEMNVSTLELGDSALYLCASSPFAGTDTQYFGPGTRLTVL.